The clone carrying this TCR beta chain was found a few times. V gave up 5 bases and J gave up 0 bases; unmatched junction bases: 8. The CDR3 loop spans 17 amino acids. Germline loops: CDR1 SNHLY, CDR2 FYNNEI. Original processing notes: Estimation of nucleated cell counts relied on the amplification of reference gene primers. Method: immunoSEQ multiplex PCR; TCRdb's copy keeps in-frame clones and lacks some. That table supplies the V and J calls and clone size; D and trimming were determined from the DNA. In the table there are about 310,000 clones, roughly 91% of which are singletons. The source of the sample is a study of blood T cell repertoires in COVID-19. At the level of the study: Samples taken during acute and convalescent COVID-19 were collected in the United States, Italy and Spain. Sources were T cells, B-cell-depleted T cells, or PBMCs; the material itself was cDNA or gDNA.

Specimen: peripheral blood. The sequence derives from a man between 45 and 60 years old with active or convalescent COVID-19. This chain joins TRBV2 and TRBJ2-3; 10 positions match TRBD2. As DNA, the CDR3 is TGTGCCAGCAGTCAGCCTAGCGGGAGTCTTAGCACAGATACGCAGTATTTT. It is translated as CASSQPSGSLSTDTQYF.